These T cell receptor beta chains were read from a single sample in a study of memory CD4+ T cells and cytomegalovirus serostatus. Using immunoSEQ multiplex PCR, the repertoire was profiled, and TCRdb retains in-frame clones only, with some absent. The table has around 53,000 clones, approximately 79% seen once. The sample taken for sequencing was memory CD4+ T cells from blood. All receptors derive from an adult in good health and CMV-seronegative. Both conserved end residues are part of each CDR3. A D gene is named only where the DNA matches it firmly. Clone size is given for some rows only: seen once, a few or many times, or a class if the clone is expanded.

CDR3 DNA: TGTGCCAGCAGGGACAGGGGGGGGCTCTATGGCTACACCTTC
CDR3 protein: CASRDRGGLYGYTF
clone size: .
D gene: TRBD1
V gene: TRBV6-5
J gene: TRBJ1-2

CDR3 DNA: TGTGCCAGCAGTGGGGGACCAGGGGCGGGAGAGACCCAGTACTTC
CDR3 protein: CASSGGPGAGETQYF
clone size: .
D gene: .
V gene: TRBV2
J gene: TRBJ2-5

CDR3 DNA: TGTGCCAGCACCTCGAACACCGGGGAGCTGTTTTTT
CDR3 protein: CASTSNTGELFF
clone size: .
D gene: .
V gene: TRBV2
J gene: TRBJ2-2

CDR3 DNA: TGTGCCAGCAGTTCGAGCCCCCGGGGGGCGAGTTCACCCCTCCACTTT
CDR3 protein: CASSSSPRGASSPLHF
clone size: .
D gene: .
V gene: TRBV6-5
J gene: TRBJ1-6

CDR3 DNA: TGTGCCAGCAGATCAGGGAGTTTAGGGAACACTGAAGCTTTCTTT
CDR3 protein: CASRSGSLGNTEAFF
clone size: .
D gene: .
V gene: TRBV11-2
J gene: TRBJ1-1

CDR3 DNA: TGTGCCAGCAGTTCGGGATCCGGTGGAAACACCATATATTTT
CDR3 protein: CASSSGSGGNTIYF
clone size: once
D gene: .
V gene: TRBV7-2
J gene: TRBJ1-3

CDR3 DNA: TGTGCCAGCAGCGTAGAGGCGCCAGGATACTCCTACAATGAGCAGTTCTTC
CDR3 protein: CASSVEAPGYSYNEQFF
clone size: medium-sized
D gene: .
V gene: TRBV9
J gene: TRBJ2-1

CDR3 DNA: TGTGCCAGCAGCCAAGCGAGGGAATACGAGCAGTACTTC
CDR3 protein: CASSQAREYEQYF
clone size: few
D gene: .
V gene: TRBV4-2
J gene: TRBJ2-7

CDR3 DNA: TGTGCCAGCAGCTCCGGCACAGGGGACCTCGGTGGCTACACCTTC
CDR3 protein: CASSSGTGDLGGYTF
clone size: few
D gene: TRBD1
V gene: TRBV11-2
J gene: TRBJ1-2

CDR3 DNA: TGTGCCAGCAGCTCGGGACGAGGGGGCGGGAGGGTCAATGAGCAGTTCTTC
CDR3 protein: CASSSGRGGGRVNEQFF
clone size: .
D gene: TRBD2
V gene: TRBV7-8
J gene: TRBJ2-1

CDR3 DNA: TGTGCCAGCTCGCCGACTAGCGGGATTGAGCAGTTCTTC
CDR3 protein: CASSPTSGIEQFF
clone size: .
D gene: TRBD2
V gene: TRBV18
J gene: TRBJ2-1

CDR3 DNA: TGTGCCAGCAGTTATGCCACTGAAGCTTTCTTT
CDR3 protein: CASSYATEAFF
clone size: .
D gene: .
V gene: TRBV2
J gene: TRBJ1-1

CDR3 DNA: TGCAGTGCTAGATTGCCCTATGGCTACACCTTC
CDR3 protein: CSARLPYGYTF
clone size: .
D gene: .
V gene: TRBV20-1
J gene: TRBJ1-2

CDR3 DNA: TGTGCCAGTATGGGACAGGCTTTACCTGAAGCTTTCTTT
CDR3 protein: CASMGQALPEAFF
clone size: few
D gene: TRBD1
V gene: TRBV19
J gene: TRBJ1-1

CDR3 DNA: TGTGCCAGCAGCTTATTGGCTAGCGGGAGCGGGGAACAGTTCTTC
CDR3 protein: CASSLLASGSGEQFF
clone size: once
D gene: TRBD2
V gene: TRBV7-3
J gene: TRBJ2-1

CDR3 DNA: TGCGCCAGCAGCTTGGCCGGAAACACCGGGGAGCTGTTTTTT
CDR3 protein: CASSLAGNTGELFF
clone size: .
D gene: .
V gene: TRBV5-1
J gene: TRBJ2-2

CDR3 DNA: TGCGCCAGCAGCCAAGTAGGGACAGGGAATGGCTACACCTTC
CDR3 protein: CASSQVGTGNGYTF
clone size: few
D gene: TRBD1
V gene: TRBV4-1
J gene: TRBJ1-2

CDR3 DNA: TGTGCCAGCAGTTACAGGAACACTGAAGCTTTCTTT
CDR3 protein: CASSYRNTEAFF
clone size: .
D gene: .
V gene: TRBV6-5
J gene: TRBJ1-1

CDR3 DNA: TGCGCCAGCAGCTTGGTAGTGGACACTGAAGCTTTCTTT
CDR3 protein: CASSLVVDTEAFF
clone size: .
D gene: .
V gene: TRBV5-1
J gene: TRBJ1-1

CDR3 DNA: TGTGCCAGCAGTGTGGAGAGGGACAATCAGCCCCAGCATTTT
CDR3 protein: CASSVERDNQPQHF
clone size: once
D gene: .
V gene: TRBV2
J gene: TRBJ1-5

CDR3 DNA: TGTGCCAGCAAGAACGAAAACAGGAACACCGGGGAGCTGTTTTTT
CDR3 protein: CASKNENRNTGELFF
clone size: .
D gene: .
V gene: TRBV18
J gene: TRBJ2-2

CDR3 DNA: TGTGCCAGCAGCCCACGACAGGGGGTTTCTGAAAAACTGTTTTTT
CDR3 protein: CASSPRQGVSEKLFF
clone size: .
D gene: TRBD1
V gene: TRBV5-6
J gene: TRBJ1-4

CDR3 DNA: TGTGCCAGCACAAGACAGGGTGATTCACCCCTCCACTTT
CDR3 protein: CASTRQGDSPLHF
clone size: few
D gene: TRBD1
V gene: TRBV6-1
J gene: TRBJ1-6

CDR3 DNA: TGTGCCAGCAGCTTAGGGTCGGGCGGGATAAAGGAGACCCAGTACTTC
CDR3 protein: CASSLGSGGIKETQYF
clone size: .
D gene: .
V gene: TRBV7-8
J gene: TRBJ2-5

CDR3 DNA: TGTGCCAGCGGGCGGGACGGAGGGAGCTCCTACGAGCAGTACTTC
CDR3 protein: CASGRDGGSSYEQYF
clone size: .
D gene: .
V gene: TRBV7-9
J gene: TRBJ2-7